Here is one T cell receptor beta chain with its context. No antigen is known for it. The input lacks base qualities; no much larger clone sits a single base away. The data are from a study of shared clonotypes between healthy human individuals (dated by TCRdb to 2018 to 2020). Broadly, across the study: Two women and three men aged 18 to 49 years were included in the cohort. For each donor, CD4 naive and CD4 memory were each run on three plates, CD8 naive on two plates, and CD8 memory on one plate. Blood TCR repertoires of five healthy adults were deeply sequenced to estimate repertoire size and the extent of clonotype sharing between individuals. Libraries were prepared and TCR repertoires were sequenced by different laboratories using diverse techniques, in order to increase sequencing depth and limit assay-specific biases. Between about 0.94 and 10 billion PBMCs per donor were obtained by leukapheresis.

Overall study results and their limits: Larger estimated clonotype richness was generally found for naive subsets than for memory subsets. Incomplete sequencing was indicated by rarefaction of sorted-subset datasets, despite the large sequencing depth. When several donors were compared, the shared fraction of clonotypes was around 5% for naive CD4, 3% to 4% for naive CD8, roughly 2.5% for memory CD4, and roughly 0.4% for memory CD8. Because the study included a small number of donors, the genetic and exposure-history diversity represented was limited. Sampling was restricted to blood, and TCR repertoires in tissue are likely to differ from TCR repertoires in blood. Higher generation probabilities were observed for clonotypes shared by all four sorted-subset donors than for non-shared clonotypes. Pairwise subsampling indicated that sequencing depth was expected to affect the degree of clonotype sharing among donors.

Reading from cysteine to phenylalanine, the CDR3 counts 16 amino acids. Only CDR3 DNA remains: 48 bases, in frame from the first base. The germline V gene supplies CDR1 KGHSH and CDR2 LQKENI. The V and J ends are trimmed by 0 bases and 4 bases, leaving 13 bases between them. CD8 naive samples were CD45RO-negative cells positively selected for CCR7, giving a CD45RA+CCR7+ population that excluded TemRA cells. The donors were healthy, HIV-negative adults who had no recently reported acute infections or vaccinations. All donors were Caucasian adults living in Nashville, Tennessee, USA. After blood collection by leukapheresis, PBMCs were isolated using Ficoll-Histopaque density gradient centrifugation and then cryopreserved in the vapor phase of liquid nitrogen. Analytical flow cytometry was used to check the purity and quantity of each magnetically sorted T cell population. Genomic DNA was isolated from every sorted fraction and measured by UV absorbance on a Nanodrop 2000c.

Using the deep immunoSEQ assay, TCR CDR3 regions were amplified from genomic DNA by multiplex PCR. Genomic DNA extracted from each cell subset was distributed evenly over all wells of several immunoSEQ 96-well plates, and each plate served as one replicate. For sorted subsets, each replicate PCR was loaded with around 200 ng genomic DNA, equivalent to 30,000 or so T cell genomes. The purified libraries were quantified using a Qubit 3.0 fluorometer, sized with a Bioanalyzer 2100, and then quantified again using the KAPA Library Quantification kit. Every immunoSEQ 96-well plate was sequenced on a separate single-read 150-cycle Illumina NextSeq 550 flow cell. Processing in the source paper ran as follows. Because the immunoSEQ output held only junctional sequences and lacked quality scores, the filtering could not match the filtering applied to full-length reads. To assign V/J genes and CDR3, sequences were annotated against IMGT germline references using PyIR, a Python wrapper for IgBLAST v1.9. Any read was removed if the V/J assignment was weak (E-value above 1e-6), the CDR3 was missing, or the read contained stop codons, out-of-frame junctions, or ambiguous translated residues. V3J clonotypes were defined by identical inferred V gene, J gene, and CDR3 amino acid sequence. The percentage overlap between two repertoires was calculated by dividing the number of shared unique clonotypes by the size of the smaller repertoire. Three approaches were used to assess repertoire richness: RTK rarefaction, the Chao1 estimator, and Recon v2.1 estimates of unobserved clonotypes. For all TCRbeta clonotypes obtained by the gDNA method from a handful of donors, generation probabilities were computed with OLGA. This immuneACCESS table, as held by TCRdb, lists in-frame sequences with V and J called but not all clones. Of the missing ones, under half trace to an unresolved V gene in checked studies; the others have no known cause. V and J calls and clone size are given by that table; D and trimming were obtained from the DNA. This sample lists about 2 million clones; about 95% were detected once. Of the sample, around 1.1% falls within the top ten clones.

The TCR comes from a man aged 18 to 29 in good health. The chain employs TRBV18 and TRBJ1-5; the D gene is unclear. Sequencing was carried out using naive CD8+ T cells sorted from blood. The cell subset or site label, as the study defines it: CD45RA+CCR7+. The bases are TGTGCCAGCTCACCACCGTCAGGCAGAAGGAATCAGCCCCAGCATTTT. This is translated as CASSPPSGRRNQPQHF.